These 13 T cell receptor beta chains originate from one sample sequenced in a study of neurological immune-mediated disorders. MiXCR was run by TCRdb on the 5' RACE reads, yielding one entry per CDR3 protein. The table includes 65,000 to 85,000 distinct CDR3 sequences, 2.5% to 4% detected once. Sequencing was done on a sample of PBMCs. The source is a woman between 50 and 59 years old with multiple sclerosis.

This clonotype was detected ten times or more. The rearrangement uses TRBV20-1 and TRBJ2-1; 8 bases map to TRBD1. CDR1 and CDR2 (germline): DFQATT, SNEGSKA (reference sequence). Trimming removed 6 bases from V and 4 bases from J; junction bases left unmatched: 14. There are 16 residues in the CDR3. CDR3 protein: CSAATRQGSRYNEQFF. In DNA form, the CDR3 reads TGCAGTGCCGCTACCCGACAGGGGTCGAGGTACAATGAGCAGTTCTTC.

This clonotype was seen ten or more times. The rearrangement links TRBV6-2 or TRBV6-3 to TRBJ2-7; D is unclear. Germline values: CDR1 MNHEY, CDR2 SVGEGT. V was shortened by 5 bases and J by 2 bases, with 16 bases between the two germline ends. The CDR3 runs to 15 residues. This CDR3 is CASSLAPTGTYEQYV. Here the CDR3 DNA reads TGTGCCAGCAGTCTGGCCCCGACTGGGACCTACGAGCAGTACGTC.

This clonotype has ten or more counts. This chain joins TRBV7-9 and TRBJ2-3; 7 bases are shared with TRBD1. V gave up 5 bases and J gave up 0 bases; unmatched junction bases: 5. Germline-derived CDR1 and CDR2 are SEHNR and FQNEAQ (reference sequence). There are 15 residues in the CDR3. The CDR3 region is CASSPTGLSTDTQYF. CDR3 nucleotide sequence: TGTGCCAGCAGCCCGACAGGGCTTAGCACAGATACGCAGTATTTT.

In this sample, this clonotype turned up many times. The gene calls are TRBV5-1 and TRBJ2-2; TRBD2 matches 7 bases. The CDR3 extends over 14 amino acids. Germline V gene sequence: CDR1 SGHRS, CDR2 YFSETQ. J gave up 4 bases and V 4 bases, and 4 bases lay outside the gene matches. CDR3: CASSGRGSTGELFF. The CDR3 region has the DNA TGCGCCAGCAGCGGGCGGGGGAGCACCGGGGAGCTGTTTTTT.

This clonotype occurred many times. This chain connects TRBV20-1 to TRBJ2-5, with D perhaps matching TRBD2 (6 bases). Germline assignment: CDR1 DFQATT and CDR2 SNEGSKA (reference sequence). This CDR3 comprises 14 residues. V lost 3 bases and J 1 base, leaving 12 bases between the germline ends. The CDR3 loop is CSARESGLQETQYF. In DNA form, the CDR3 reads TGCAGTGCTAGGGAATCGGGACTCCAAGAGACCCAGTACTTC.

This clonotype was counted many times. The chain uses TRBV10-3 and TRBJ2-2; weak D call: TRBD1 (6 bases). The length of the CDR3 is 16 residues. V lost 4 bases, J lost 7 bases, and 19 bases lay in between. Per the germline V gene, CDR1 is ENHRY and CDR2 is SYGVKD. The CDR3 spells CAISVQGKVLDGELFF. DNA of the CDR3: TGTGCCATCAGTGTGCAGGGGAAGGTTTTGGACGGGGAGCTGTTTTTT.

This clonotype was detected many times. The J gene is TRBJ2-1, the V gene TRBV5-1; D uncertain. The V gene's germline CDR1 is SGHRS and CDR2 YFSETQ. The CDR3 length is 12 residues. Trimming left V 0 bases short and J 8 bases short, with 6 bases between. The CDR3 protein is CASSLGGHEQFF. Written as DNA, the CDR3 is TGCGCCAGCAGCTTGGGCGGACATGAGCAGTTCTTC.

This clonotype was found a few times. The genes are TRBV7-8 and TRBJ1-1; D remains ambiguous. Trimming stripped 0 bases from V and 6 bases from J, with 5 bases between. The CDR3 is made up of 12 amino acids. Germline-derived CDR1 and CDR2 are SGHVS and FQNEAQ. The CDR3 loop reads CASSLAKSEAFF. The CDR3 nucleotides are TGTGCCAGCAGCTTAGCGAAATCTGAAGCTTTCTTT.

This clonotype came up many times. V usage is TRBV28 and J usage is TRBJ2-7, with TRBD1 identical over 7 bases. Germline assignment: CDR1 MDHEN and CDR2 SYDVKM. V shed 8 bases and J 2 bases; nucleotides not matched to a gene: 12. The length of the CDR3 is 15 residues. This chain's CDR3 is CASSVKWDRTYEQYF. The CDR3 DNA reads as TGTGCCAGCTCGGTAAAATGGGACAGAACCTACGAGCAGTACTTC.

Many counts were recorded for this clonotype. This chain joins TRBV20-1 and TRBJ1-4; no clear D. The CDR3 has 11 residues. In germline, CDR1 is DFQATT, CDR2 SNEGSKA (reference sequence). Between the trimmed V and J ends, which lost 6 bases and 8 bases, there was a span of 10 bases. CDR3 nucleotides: TGCAGTGCCCTACTTGGGGAAAAACTGTTTTTT. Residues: CSALLGEKLFF.

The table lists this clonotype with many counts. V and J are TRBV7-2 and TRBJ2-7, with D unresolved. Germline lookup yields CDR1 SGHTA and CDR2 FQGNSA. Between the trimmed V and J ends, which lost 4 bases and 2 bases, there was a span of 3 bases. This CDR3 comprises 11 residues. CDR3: CASSSAYEQYF. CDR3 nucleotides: TGTGCCAGCAGCTCCGCCTACGAGCAGTACTTC.

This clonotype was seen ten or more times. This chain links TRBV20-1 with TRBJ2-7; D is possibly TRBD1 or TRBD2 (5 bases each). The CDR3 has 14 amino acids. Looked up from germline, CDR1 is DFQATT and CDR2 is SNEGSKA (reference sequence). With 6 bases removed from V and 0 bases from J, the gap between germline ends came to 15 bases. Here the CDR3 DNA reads TGCAGTGCCCGGCGCCGGGACGACTCCTACGAGCAGTACTTC. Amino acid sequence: CSARRRDDSYEQYF.

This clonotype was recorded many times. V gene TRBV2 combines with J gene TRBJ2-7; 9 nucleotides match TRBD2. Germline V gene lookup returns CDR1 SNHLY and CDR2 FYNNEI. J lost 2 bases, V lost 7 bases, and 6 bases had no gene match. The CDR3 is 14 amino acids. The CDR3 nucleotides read TGTGCCAGCAAGGTGGCGGGAGGGCCCTACGAGCAGTACTTC. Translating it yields CASKVAGGPYEQYF. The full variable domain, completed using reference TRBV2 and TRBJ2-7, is EPEVTQTPSHQVTQMGQEVILRCVPISNHLYFYWYRQILGQKVEFLVSFYNNEISEKSEIFDDQFSVERPDGSNFTLKIRSTKLEDSAMYFCASKVAGGPYEQYFGPGTRLTVT.